The clone carrying this T cell receptor beta chain was seen more than once but under ten times. Its target is not known. Trimming took off 1 base at V and 1 base at J, with 10 bases between the two ends. Germline lookup yields CDR1 PRHDT and CDR2 FYEKMQ (reference sequence). The CDR3 length is 15 residues. Each CDR3 protein is one row after TCRdb ran MiXCR on the 5' RACE reads. The sample lists approximately 190,000 distinct CDR3 sequences, 15% to 20% seen once, with 2.4% in the top ten. These data come from a study of T-cell memory formation after mild COVID-19. Study observations and caveats: Certain responding clones were present in pre-infection memory, suggesting participation of cross-reactive memory. Mostly located in CM and EM were contracting CD4+ clones, with contracting CD8+ clones located in EMRA.

The chain joins TRBV13 to TRBJ1-1; no definite D call. The TCR comes from an adult woman who had mild COVID-19 (a few samples of this study predate the infection). Cell type and time point are not known. Material: PBMCs or a T cell subset sorted from them (not recorded which). The CDR3 bases are TGTGCCAGCAGCTTAGCCGGCAGGACGAACACTGAAGCTTTCTTT. Its translation is CASSLAGRTNTEAFF.